The subject of this entry is one TCR beta chain. V was clipped by 7 bases and J by 4 bases, with 13 bases between them. Germline V gene sequence: CDR1 SGHTA, CDR2 FQGNSA. The CDR3 is 13 residues long. Investigators profiled TCR beta VDJ and CDR3 from genomic DNA template. TCRdb re-derived calls from the reads in MiXCR, one entry per CDR3 protein. The table includes hundreds of thousands of distinct CDR3 sequences, 60% to 80% detected once. This entry belongs to a study of CD8+CD57+ T cells in acquired aplastic anemia. The sequence was collected from a human donor in good health, serving as a control. Source material: sorted CD4+, CD8+, or CD8+CD57+ T cells (not recorded which) from PBMCs. The V call is TRBV7-2, the J call TRBJ1-2; D is unresolved. CDR3 amino acids: CASTLAPFYGYTF. The CDR3 DNA reads TGTGCCAGCACGCTGGCGCCGTTCTATGGCTACACCTTC. The variable domain in full, completed from reference TRBV7-2 and TRBJ1-2, reads GAGVSQSPSNKVTEKGKDVELRCDPISGHTALYWYRQSLGQGLEFLIYFQGNSAPDKSGLPSDRFSAERTGGSVSTLTIQRTQQEDSAVYLCASTLAPFYGYTFGSGTRLTVV.